The rows below give T cell receptor beta chains drawn from one sample of a study of blood T cell repertoires in COVID-19. Clones were sequenced by immunoSEQ multiplex PCR, and TCRdb holds only the in-frame ones, with some missing. Of 250,000 to 300,000 clones listed, around 85% are singletons. Sequencing was done on a sample of peripheral blood. The receptors stem from a woman in her 30s with COVID-19, enrolled during active disease. Both conserved end residues are part of each CDR3. Fields, in order: J gene, D gene, clone size, V gene, CDR3 DNA, CDR3 protein. The D gene is left open where the match is weak. Rows may omit the clone size; those that give it use once, few, many or a size class.

J: TRBJ1-5; D: -; size: few; V: TRBV5-1; DNA: TGCGCCAGCAGCTTGGAACAGGGCAATCAGCCCCAGCATTTT; CDR3: CASSLEQGNQPQHF
J: TRBJ1-4; D: TRBD1; size: -; V: TRBV6-6; DNA: TGTGCCAGCAGTCGGATTCCGGGAGCAGGGGGAAATGAAAAACTGTTTTTT; CDR3: CASSRIPGAGGNEKLFF
J: TRBJ1-2; D: -; size: many; V: TRBV7-2; DNA: TGTGCCAGCAGCTTAGTGGCAGGGAGGTACTATGGCTACACCTTC; CDR3: CASSLVAGRYYGYTF
J: TRBJ2-3; D: TRBD2; size: -; V: TRBV7-2; DNA: TGTGCCAGCAGCTTAGTGCCTAGCGGGGCAGATACGCAGTATTTT; CDR3: CASSLVPSGADTQYF
J: TRBJ2-3; D: TRBD2; size: -; V: TRBV5-6; DNA: TGTGCCAGCAGCTTTGGGTTAGCGGGGGTCCCCGCGGAAGATACGCAGTATTTT; CDR3: CASSFGLAGVPAEDTQYF
J: TRBJ2-7; D: TRBD2; size: -; V: TRBV2; DNA: TGTGCCAGCAGTGAGGGAGGCGGGGGAAGCTCCTACGAGCAGTACTTC; CDR3: CASSEGGGGSSYEQYF
J: TRBJ2-2; D: -; size: -; V: TRBV24-1; DNA: TGTGCCACCAGTGATGCCCGACAGAGAACCGGGGAGCTGTTTTTT; CDR3: CATSDARQRTGELFF
J: TRBJ2-5; D: TRBD2; size: -; V: TRBV20-1; DNA: TGCAGTGCCTACCATGGACTAGGCCAGTACTTC; CDR3: CSAYHGLGQYF
J: TRBJ1-5; D: TRBD1; size: once; V: TRBV19; DNA: TGTGCCAGTAGTATGCCGGGACAGCGGGCAAATCAGCCCCAGCATTTT; CDR3: CASSMPGQRANQPQHF
J: TRBJ2-7; D: TRBD1; size: -; V: TRBV10-3; DNA: TGTGCCATCAGTGAGTCTTCACCGGGACAGGTGTTCTCCTACGAGCAGTACTTC; CDR3: CAISESSPGQVFSYEQYF